The rows below give T cell receptor beta chains drawn from one sample of a study of immune characterization of retroperitoneal liposarcoma. TCRdb re-called the PCR reads with MiXCR, one entry per CDR3 protein. Of some 10,000 distinct CDR3 sequences in the sample, 28% are singletons; the top ten hold about 8.7%. Sequencing was carried out using tumor tissue. Receptors were obtained from a male donor with retroperitoneal liposarcoma. Both conserved end residues are part of each CDR3. Fields, in order: clone size, V gene, J gene, CDR3 length, D gene, CDR3 DNA, CDR3 protein. The D gene is left open where the match is weak. Size tells how often a clone was seen (once, few, many) or the class of an expanded clone, and some rows leave it out.

>few|TRBV12-3/TRBV12-4|TRBJ2-1|13|-
TGTGCCAGCAGTTCCGGGGGCTACAATGAGCAGTTCTTC
CASSSGGYNEQFF
>medium-sized|TRBV6-1|TRBJ2-1|13|-
TGTGCCAGCAGAGTACATGGATACAATGAGCAGTTCTTC
CASRVHGYNEQFF
>medium-sized|TRBV7-6|TRBJ2-3|15|-
TGTGCCAGCAGCTTAGCGCCAGATAGGTCAGATACGCAGTATTTT
CASSLAPDRSDTQYF
>-|TRBV6-6|TRBJ2-5|13|TRBD1
TGTGCCAGCACTAGACAGGGAAGGGAGACCCAGTACTTC
CASTRQGRETQYF
>medium-sized|TRBV6-1|TRBJ2-5|17|-
TGTGCCAGCAGTGAAATGAGGGACTTAAAAAACCAAGAGACCCAGTACTTC
CASSEMRDLKNQETQYF
>-|TRBV4-1|TRBJ2-3|16|-
TGTGCCAGCAGCCAAGAGGTATGGGGGGCTGGAGATACGCAGTATTTT
CASSQEVWGAGDTQYF
>many|TRBV11-2|TRBJ2-7|15|TRBD1
TGTGCCAGCAGCTTTTCGACAGGGAGCTCCTACGAGCAGTACTTC
CASSFSTGSSYEQYF
>many|TRBV12-3/TRBV12-4|TRBJ2-7|15|-
TGTGCCAGCAGTTTAACGGCTTTCTGGGGCGATGAGCAGTACTTC
CASSLTAFWGDEQYF
>few|TRBV6-1|TRBJ2-1|14|-
TGTGCCAGCAGTCCTGGGATCGGCTACAATGAGCAGTTCTTC
CASSPGIGYNEQFF
>-|TRBV6-1|TRBJ2-1|15|-
TGTGCCAGCAGACTAACCGTGACAGCTCCTACGGAGCAGTTCTTC
CASRLTVTAPTEQFF
>once|TRBV10-1|TRBJ2-1|15|TRBD2
TGCGCCAGCAGTGATCAGAGGGAGGGATTGAATGAGCAGTTCTTC
CASSDQREGLNEQFF
>few|TRBV6-1|TRBJ2-1|13|TRBD1
TGTGCCAGCAGTAGGACAGGGCCCTACGAGCAGTTCTTC
CASSRTGPYEQFF
>medium-sized|TRBV6-6|TRBJ2-2|11|-
TGTGCCAGCAGTTACTTGGGGGAGCTGTTTTTT
CASSYLGELFF
>medium-sized|TRBV11-3|TRBJ2-7|13|-
TGTGCCAGCAGCCCAACTGTCAGGAATGAGCAGTACTTC
CASSPTVRNEQYF
>medium-sized|TRBV6-1|TRBJ2-1|13|TRBD2
TGTGCCAGCAGTGATTGGACTAGCGGGGTCCAGTTCTTC
CASSDWTSGVQFF
>-|TRBV6-4|TRBJ2-2|14|TRBD2
TGTGCCAGCAGTGAAGCGGGGGGCACCGGGGAGCTGTTTTTT
CASSEAGGTGELFF
>few|TRBV27|TRBJ2-1|15|TRBD1
TGTGCCAGCAGTTTATCGAAGGGGGCTGAGGAGACCCAGTTCTTC
CASSLSKGAEETQFF
>-|TRBV11-1|TRBJ2-1|15|-
TGTGCCAGCAGCTTACAAGGTGATCTCAGAAATGAGCAGTTCTTC
CASSLQGDLRNEQFF
>-|TRBV6-1|TRBJ1-5|14|-
TGTGCCAGCAGTGACGGTGTAGCCAATCAGCCCCAGCATTTT
CASSDGVANQPQHF
>-|TRBV11-3|TRBJ1-1|14|-
TGTGCCAGCAGCCCAGGACATACGAACACTGAAGCTTTCTTT
CASSPGHTNTEAFF
>-|TRBV6-5|TRBJ2-5|15|-
TGTGCCAGCAGCCCTCTAGCGACCCGGGGGGAGACCCAGTACTTC
CASSPLATRGETQYF
>-|TRBV6-4|TRBJ1-3|15|-
TGTGCCAGCAGCCCCCGGACAGAAACGGGAAACACCATATATTTT
CASSPRTETGNTIYF
>-|TRBV6-6|TRBJ2-7|13|-
TGTGCCAGCAGCCGCGTATCCTACAATGAGCAGTACTTC
CASSRVSYNEQYF
>medium-sized|TRBV27|TRBJ2-1|10|-
TGTGCCGCAGGGGGGGAGACCCAGTTCTTC
CAAGGETQFF
>-|TRBV6-6|TRBJ2-1|12|-
TGTGCCAGCAGTGACCTAGCTGATAGTGAGTACTTC
CASSDLADSEYF
>few|TRBV24-1|TRBJ2-5|17|TRBD2
TGTGCCACCAGTGGAGCGCGGGGGGGCCTAGCCTACAATGAGCAGTACTTC
CATSGARGGLAYNEQYF
>few|TRBV7-7|TRBJ2-5|15|TRBD2
TGTGCTAGCAGCTTAGGTAGCGGGAGTCTCAATGAGCAGTACTTC
CASSLGSGSLNEQYF
>many|TRBV6-1|TRBJ2-1|15|TRBD2
TGTGCCAGCAGTTCCGGGACTAGCGGGAGCGCTGAGCAGTTCTTC
CASSSGTSGSAEQFF
>-|TRBV27|TRBJ1-1|14|-
TGTGCCAGCAGTTTGGCAGGGACGAACACTGAAGCTTTCTTT
CASSLAGTNTEAFF
>many|TRBV6-1|TRBJ2-1|15|TRBD1
TGTGCCAGCAAAGTCGGACAGGGACAACCTTACGAGCAGTTCTTC
CASKVGQGQPYEQFF
>medium-sized|TRBV7-2|TRBJ2-7|13|-
TGTGCCAGCAGCTTGGACAACTACAATGAGCAGTACTTC
CASSLDNYNEQYF
>-|TRBV27|TRBJ2-7|13|TRBD1
TGTGCCAGCCGGGACAGTCGTTACAATGAGCAGTACTTC
CASRDSRYNEQYF
>-|TRBV11-1|TRBJ2-3|17|TRBD2
TGTGCCAGCAGCTACGGCCGGACTAGTCTCCCCCTCGATACGCAGTATTTT
CASSYGRTSLPLDTQYF
>once|TRBV11-3|TRBJ2-3|15|TRBD2
TGTGCCAGCAGCCAAGGGACTAGCGGGGCAGATACGCAGTATTTT
CASSQGTSGADTQYF
>medium-sized|TRBV6-1|TRBJ2-7|14|-
TGTGCCAGCAGGTCTCTTGACGCGTACAATGAGCAGTACTTC
CASRSLDAYNEQYF
>medium-sized|TRBV7-8|TRBJ2-7|13|-
TGTGCCAGCGCGGGACACCGTTCCTACGAGCAGTACTTC
CASAGHRSYEQYF
>few|TRBV6-9|TRBJ2-1|14|TRBD2
TGTGCCAGCAGTTACTCGGGGACTAGTGGTGAGCAGTTCTTC
CASSYSGTSGEQFF
>few|TRBV6-1|TRBJ1-2|11|-
TGTGCCAGCAGTGAAAACTATGGCTACACCTTC
CASSENYGYTF
>-|TRBV12-3/TRBV12-4|TRBJ2-1|16|-
TGTGCCAGCACCCCGGCTGGACAGAGCTCCTACAATGAGCAGTTCTTC
CASTPAGQSSYNEQFF
>medium-sized|TRBV6-1|TRBJ2-5|15|-
TGTGCCAGCAGTGAAGAGGGAGTGCTGCAAGAGACCCAGTACTTC
CASSEEGVLQETQYF
>-|TRBV5-6|TRBJ2-7|12|-
TGTGCCAGCAGCCGGGACACCTACGAGCAGTACTTC
CASSRDTYEQYF
>many|TRBV7-2|TRBJ1-3|13|TRBD1
TGTGCCAGCAGCTCGGACAGGGGAAACACCATATATTTT
CASSSDRGNTIYF
>-|TRBV11-1|TRBJ1-1|14|TRBD1
TGTGCCAGCAGCTTAGGGACAGGGTCCACTGAAGCTTTCTTT
CASSLGTGSTEAFF
>-|TRBV11-2|TRBJ2-7|16|-
TGTGCCAGCAGCCTGCCCGGGGCAGGAGGGCCATACGAGCAGTACTTC
CASSLPGAGGPYEQYF
>many|TRBV11-1|TRBJ2-3|16|-
TGTGCCAGCAGCTTAACAGGCACAGGGAGGACAGATACGCAGTATTTT
CASSLTGTGRTDTQYF
>few|TRBV6-1|TRBJ1-1|13|TRBD1
TGTGCCAGCAGGATGACAGGGGGGACTGAAGCTTTCTTT
CASRMTGGTEAFF
>few|TRBV6-1|TRBJ2-6|15|-
TGTGCCAGCAGGAACCAAGACTCTGGGGCCAACGTCCTGACTTTC
CASRNQDSGANVLTF
>many|TRBV6-6|TRBJ2-1|13|TRBD1
TGTGCCAGCAGTTACTCCGACAGGGGTGAGCAGTTCTTC
CASSYSDRGEQFF
>medium-sized|TRBV7-2|TRBJ2-7|14|TRBD1
TGTGCCAGCAGCTTCGGGACAGAATACAATGAGCAGTACTTC
CASSFGTEYNEQYF
>-|TRBV11-3|TRBJ2-5|15|TRBD1
TGTGCCAGCAGCCCTCCGGGACAGGGGGCCGATGAGCAGTACTTC
CASSPPGQGADEQYF
>-|TRBV11-2|TRBJ2-5|17|-
TGTGCCAGCAGCTTAGGAATTCGAGGAGACGGTCGGGAGACCCAGTACTTC
CASSLGIRGDGRETQYF
>few|TRBV5-5|TRBJ2-7|15|-
TGTGCCAGCAGCTTCGGACACCTAGGTACCTACGAGCAGTACTTC
CASSFGHLGTYEQYF
>medium-sized|TRBV7-8|TRBJ2-5|14|TRBD1
TGTGCCAGTCAGACAGGGGGCGCCTACAATGAGCAGTACTTC
CASQTGGAYNEQYF
>many|TRBV6-1|TRBJ2-1|15|TRBD2
TGTGCCAGCAGTGAAGGGACTAGCGACTACAATGAGCAGTTCTTC
CASSEGTSDYNEQFF
>-|TRBV27|TRBJ1-2|14|TRBD1
TGTGCCAGCAGTTCCGGACAGGGGAGGAGGGGCTACACCTTC
CASSSGQGRRGYTF
>-|TRBV18|TRBJ2-5|13|-
TGTGCCAGCTCACCGGAAGGGACGGAGACCCAGTACTTC
CASSPEGTETQYF
>-|TRBV12-3/TRBV12-4|TRBJ1-1|14|-
TGTGCCAGCAGTTTAGGTGATCCGAACACTGAAGCTTTCTTT
CASSLGDPNTEAFF